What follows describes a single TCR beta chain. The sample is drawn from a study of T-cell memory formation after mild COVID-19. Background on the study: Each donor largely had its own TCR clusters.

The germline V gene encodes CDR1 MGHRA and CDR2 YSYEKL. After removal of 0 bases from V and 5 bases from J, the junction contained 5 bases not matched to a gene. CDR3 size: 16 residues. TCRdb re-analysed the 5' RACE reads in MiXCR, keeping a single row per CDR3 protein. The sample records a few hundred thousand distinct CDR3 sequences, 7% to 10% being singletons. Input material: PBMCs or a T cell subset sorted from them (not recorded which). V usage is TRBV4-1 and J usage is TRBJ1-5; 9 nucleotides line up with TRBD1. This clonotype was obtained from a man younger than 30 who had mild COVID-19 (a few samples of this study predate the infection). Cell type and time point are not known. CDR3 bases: TGCGCCAGCAGCCAAGAAGGGGACAGGGCGTATCAGCCCCAGCATTTT. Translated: CASSQEGDRAYQPQHF.